The next 9 T cell receptor beta chains were all read from a single sample in a study of shared clonotypes between healthy human individuals. Method: immunoSEQ multiplex PCR; TCRdb's copy keeps in-frame clones and lacks some. Of about 460,000 clones in the sample, roughly three quarters were seen once. The sequenced sample consisted of PBMCs. These receptors were obtained from a woman in her thirties or forties in good health. Some clones in this sample may be carry-over from other donors' samples.

V gene TRBV5-5 combines with J gene TRBJ2-1; D unresolved. This CDR3 comprises 14 residues. Per germline, CDR1 SGHKS and CDR2 YYEKEE (reference sequence). V was pared by 0 bases and J by 3 bases, with 7 bases between. CDR3 sequence: CASSLEGRYNEQFF. As DNA, the CDR3 is TGTGCCAGCAGCTTGGAAGGCCGCTACAATGAGCAGTTCTTC.

This chain joins TRBV28 and TRBJ2-1, with D unresolved. V shed 6 bases and J shed 5 bases, with 14 bases lying between them. CDR1 and CDR2 (germline): MDHEN, SYDVKM. The CDR3 has 14 amino acids. Written as DNA, the CDR3 is TGTGCCAGCAGGGTAGCCGGTGGGAACAATGAGCAGTTCTTC. This translates into CASRVAGGNNEQFF.

This sequence joins TRBV6-1 and TRBJ1-5; D might be TRBD1 (5 bases). The CDR3 covers 15 residues. V was pared by 3 bases and J by 7 bases, with 16 bases between. The germline CDR1 and CDR2 sequences are MNHNS and SASEGT. CDR3 residues: CASSDVRGLRQPQHF. The DNA of the CDR3 is TGTGCCAGCAGTGATGTAAGGGGATTGCGGCAGCCCCAGCATTTT.

This clone was counted once. The chain uses TRBV29-1 and TRBJ2-3; D possibly corresponds to TRBD2 (5 bases). The V gene's germline CDR1 is SQVTM and CDR2 ANQGSEA. V dropped 4 bases and J dropped 5 bases, with 7 bases sitting between them. This CDR3 has 11 residues. The CDR3 here is CSVAAGDTQYF. The CDR3 coding sequence is TGCAGCGTTGCCGCGGGAGATACGCAGTATTTT.

The chain joins TRBV5-1 to TRBJ1-1; D perhaps matches TRBD1 (6 bases). Germline V gene sequence: CDR1 SGHRS, CDR2 YFSETQ. V lost 5 bases to trimming and J lost 1 base, with 12 bases between them. The CDR3 length is 14 residues. CDR3 sequence (DNA): TGCGCCAGCAGATTCTCGGGACAGAACACTGAAGCTTTCTTT. It is translated as CASRFSGQNTEAFF.

As to this clone: A far bigger clonotype differs at one base, so this is likely a read error. The V and J genes are TRBV28 and TRBJ2-7, with 10 bases identical to TRBD1. CDR3 length: 14 amino acids. Per the germline V gene, CDR1 is MDHEN and CDR2 is SYDVKM. V shed 5 bases and J 7 bases; nucleotides not matched to a gene: 8. The CDR3 sequence: CASSQDRGRGEQYF. In DNA form, the CDR3 reads TGTGCCAGCAGTCAGGACAGGGGGAGGGGAGAGCAGTACTTC.

Many counts were recorded for this clone. Different DNA sequences within this sample yield the same CDR3. The rearrangement uses TRBV6-5 and TRBJ2-3; D may be TRBD1 or TRBD2 (5 bases each). Trimming stripped 6 bases from V and 2 bases from J, with 12 bases between. The CDR3 loop spans 14 amino acids. Germline lookup yields CDR1 MNHEY and CDR2 SVGAGI. The CDR3 DNA is TGTGCCAGCAGGCTCGGGACCGTCACAGATACGCAGTATTTT. Residues: CASRLGTVTDTQYF.

V and J are TRBV7-2 and TRBJ2-7, with D uncertain. The V end was cut by 3 bases, the J end by 5 bases, with 11 bases between. The length of the CDR3 is 13 residues. In germline, CDR1 is SGHTA, CDR2 FQGNSA. CDR3 bases: TGTGCCAGCAGCTTTTCGTTTTCCCACGAGCAGTACTTC. Amino acid sequence: CASSFSFSHEQYF.

This clone was observed a few times. V and J are TRBV19 and TRBJ1-3; TRBD1 might be the D (5 bases). The CDR3 covers 16 residues. Looked up from germline, CDR1 is LNHDA and CDR2 is SQIVND (reference sequence). V gave up 4 bases and J gave up 0 bases, with 13 bases separating them. The CDR3, as DNA: TGTGCCAGTAGTACATACGGACATTCCTCTGGAAACACCATATATTTT. Protein sequence: CASSTYGHSSGNTIYF. Combining the CDR3 with reference TRBV19 and TRBJ1-3 gives the whole variable domain DGGITQSPKYLFRKEGQNVTLSCEQNLNHDAMYWYRQDPGQGLRLIYYSQIVNDFQKGDIAEGYSVSREKKESFPLTVTSAQKNPTAFYLCASSTYGHSSGNTIYFGEGSWLTVV.